This T cell receptor (beta chain) comes out of a study of T cell changes during pregnancy in multiple sclerosis. Between the trimmed V and J ends, which lost 4 bases and 11 bases, there was a span of 20 bases. The CDR3 loop spans 13 amino acids. Germline loops: CDR1 GTSNPN, CDR2 SVGIG (reference sequence). This clone was seen only a few times. The method was immunoSEQ multiplex PCR; TCRdb's version includes in-frame clones alone and lacks a portion of them. The profile covers about 39,000 clones, with 85% to 95% appearing a single time and about 0.33% taken by the ten largest. This receptor was taken from a female donor with multiple sclerosis, enrolled in a pregnancy study. This chain connects TRBV30 to TRBJ1-1; maybe TRBD1 (6 bases). The sample consisted of CD4+ T cells from peripheral blood mononuclear cells, taken after pregnancy. The CDR3: CAWILAGKGVAFF. CDR3 coding DNA: TGTGCCTGGATATTGGCCGGAAAGGGGGTCGCTTTCTTT.